This T cell receptor (beta chain) was sequenced in a study of tumor-infiltrating lymphocytes in primary liver carcinoma. Comment on this clonotype: Relative to the germline gene, one junction end is altered; a read error may explain this.

The CDR3 loop spans 17 amino acids. Germline V gives CDR1 SGHNT, CDR2 YENEEA. Starting material of 500 to 600 ng total RNA yielded TCR beta cDNA via a constant-region primer. Library construction for TCR beta comprised three nested multiplex PCR rounds performed with slightly modified ARM-PCR. Running roughly 10 cycles apiece, the first two PCR rounds relied on TRBV1-TRBV30 forward primers together with a C-beta reverse primer. Each CDR3 protein gets one entry after TCRdb re-called the multiplex PCR reads with MiXCR. The data show more than 95,000 distinct CDR3 sequences, around 60% seen once. Co-extracted RNA and DNA came from 20-30 mg of unsorted bulk tissue.

The sequence came from a woman aged 55-69 years with primary liver carcinoma and hepatitis B virus infection. The chain employs TRBV11-3 and TRBJ2-3; tentatively, D is TRBD1 (6 bases). The source material was liver tumor tissue from sampling region 3. Specified subset: tumor region T3, left-lateral pole. The CDR3 here is CASSLSFRPLRTDTQCF. The CDR3 DNA is TGTGCCAGCAGTTTATCGTTTCGGCCGCTACGGACAGATACGCAATGTTTT.